This TCR beta chain appears in the sequencing data of a study of T cell responses to AZD1222 COVID-19 vaccine. As for the study in general: Second-dose intervals of approximately 4 or approximately 12 weeks were pooled.

V lost 4 bases to trimming and J lost 1 base, with 7 bases between them. In germline, CDR1 is LGHNA, CDR2 YSLEER. CDR3 length: 13 residues. Study-level results: The study sampled repertoires only after the peak T cell response. White British people made up most donors, females outnumbered males, and clonal diversity was possibly underestimated. Researchers report vaccine-associated CD4 TCRs spanning spike, with dominance at 160-218 and 743-854.

TCRdb's copy holds only in-frame clones and misses some; the assay was immunoSEQ multiplex PCR. The sample lists roughly 150,000 clones; about 88% were seen once. This clone was recorded only once. The antigen remains undetermined. The TCR originated in an adult in good health. The V gene is TRBV4-3, the J gene TRBJ1-1; D not certain. This specimen consisted of peripheral blood, obtained on day 0 of AZD1222 vaccination. The DNA for the CDR3 is TGCGCCAGCAGCCTAGACCCGAACACTGAAGCTTTCTTT. Translated, it gives CASSLDPNTEAFF.